This TCR beta chain is drawn from a study of blood T cell repertoires in COVID-19. Across the study: Specimens from acute and convalescent COVID-19 originated in the United States, Italy and Spain.

CDR1 SGHTA and CDR2 FQGNSA come from the germline V gene. V lost 3 bases and J lost 8; bases outside the gene matches: 10. CDR3 length equals 15 residues. The assay was immunoSEQ multiplex PCR, and TCRdb's table has in-frame clones only and misses some. Of around 370,000 clones in the sample, around nine tenths were seen once. The sequence was obtained from a woman aged 18-35 years who had recovered from COVID-19. The material sequenced was PBMCs or T cells enriched from blood (not recorded which). The chain employs TRBV7-2 and TRBJ2-1, with TRBD1 identical over 7 bases. This CDR3 is CASSFQGVAQHEQFF. DNA for the CDR3: TGTGCCAGCAGCTTCCAGGGGGTGGCCCAGCATGAGCAGTTCTTC.